This TCR beta chain was obtained from a study of CD8 T cells in Susac syndrome. Concerning this clonotype itself: Its target is not known.

Reverse transcription of 0.5 to 1 ug RNA was performed with random hexamers. Each CDR3 protein is one row after TCRdb ran MiXCR on the immunoSEQ multiplex PCR reads. The data show about 120,000 distinct CDR3 sequences, roughly 94% seen once. Healthy donors acted as controls, with matching for age and sex. V dropped 4 bases and J dropped 4 bases, with 13 bases sitting between them. This CDR3 has 15 residues. Germline CDR1 SEHNR, CDR2 FQNEAQ (reference sequence). Study results and limitations: Individuals included in the TCR sequencing and HLA analysis were acknowledged by the study to be relatively few in number.

This chain links TRBV7-9 with TRBJ1-4, with D possibly being TRBD1 (6 bases). The specimen sequenced was CD4+ T cells from PBMCs. This sequence was found in a human donor in good health. CDR3 nucleotides: TGTGCCAGCAGCTCCCTATCAGGGGATAATGAAAAACTGTTTTTT. Translated, it gives CASSSLSGDNEKLFF.